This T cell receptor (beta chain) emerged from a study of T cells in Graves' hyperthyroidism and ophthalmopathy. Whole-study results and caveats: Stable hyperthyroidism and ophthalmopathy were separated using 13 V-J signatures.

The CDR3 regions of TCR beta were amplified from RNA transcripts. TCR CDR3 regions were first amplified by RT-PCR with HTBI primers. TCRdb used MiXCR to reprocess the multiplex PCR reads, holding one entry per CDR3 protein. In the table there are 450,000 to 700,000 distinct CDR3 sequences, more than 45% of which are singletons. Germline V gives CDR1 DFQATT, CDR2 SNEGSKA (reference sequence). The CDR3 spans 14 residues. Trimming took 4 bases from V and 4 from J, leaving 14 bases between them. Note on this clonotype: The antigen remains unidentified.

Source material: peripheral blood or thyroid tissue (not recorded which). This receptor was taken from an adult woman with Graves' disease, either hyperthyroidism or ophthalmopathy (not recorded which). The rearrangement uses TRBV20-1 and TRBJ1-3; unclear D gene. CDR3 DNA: TGCAGTGCTATGGGTACAGCAGGAGGAAACACCATATATTTT. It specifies CSAMGTAGGNTIYF.